Described below is a single T cell receptor beta chain sequence and its context. The entry originates in a study of cytomegalovirus exposure and HLA in healthy donors. The PCR made use of 60 Vbeta and 13 Jbeta primers. The method was immunoSEQ multiplex PCR; TCRdb's version includes in-frame clones alone and lacks a portion of them. The sample has roughly 170,000 clones, 76% seen once. Germline loops: CDR1 SGHRS, CDR2 YFSETQ. This CDR3 comprises 14 residues. The rearrangement links TRBV5-1 to TRBJ2-5; 7 bases agree with TRBD1. Matching the DNA end better, TRBJ2-7 makes the J call doubtful. The TCR sequence derives from a female donor in good health and CMV-seronegative. The sequencing sample was made of PBMCs. In DNA, the CDR3 is TGCGCCAGCAGAGTAGGGGGCTCTTTGAACGAGCAGTACTTC. Protein sequence: CASRVGGSLNEQYF.